The 18 T cell receptor beta chains given below trace back to one sample, sequenced in a study of cytomegalovirus exposure and HLA in healthy donors (dated by TCRdb to about 2017). Libraries were made using the immunoSEQ multiplex PCR assay. For the multiplex PCR, a mixture combining 60 forward primers for TCR Vbeta segments and 13 reverse primers for TCR Jbeta segments was used. TCRdb holds this immuneACCESS table with in-frame rearrangements only. Some clones are missing; in checked studies, unresolved V genes explain under half, and the rest has no known cause. Across this sample there are approximately 86,000 clones, with 76% seen only once. Of the sample, about 2.9% falls within the top ten clones. Sequencing was done on a sample of PBMCs. The receptors here all came from a man in his forties in good health and CMV-seronegative.

The chain employs TRBV11-3 and TRBJ2-5; D may be TRBD1 (5 bases). V lost 3 bases to trimming and J lost 5 bases, with 10 bases between them. The CDR3 is 13 residues long. CDR1 is SGHNT and CDR2 is YENEEA in the germline V gene. Written as DNA, the CDR3 is TGTGCCAGCAGCTTCAGGGTTCGCGAGACCCAGTACTTC. Translating gives CASSFRVRETQYF. The variable domain in full, with the rest retrieved from reference TRBV11-3 and TRBJ2-5, is EAGVVQSPRYKIIEKKQPVAFWCNPISGHNTLYWYLQNLGQGPELLIRYENEEAVDDSQLPKDRFSAERLKGVDSTLKIQPAELGDSAVYLCASSFRVRETQYFGPGTRLLVL.

The chain links TRBV27 to TRBJ1-1, with 7 positions matching TRBD1. V lost 6 bases to trimming and J lost 0 bases; unmatched junction nucleotides: 1. Looked up from germline, CDR1 is MNHEY and CDR2 is SMNVEV (reference sequence). This CDR3 is 13 amino acids long. The CDR3 nucleotides read TGTGCCAGCAGCGACAGGGTGAACACTGAAGCTTTCTTT. Amino acid sequence: CASSDRVNTEAFF.

The chain combines TRBV6-6 with TRBJ2-7; 8 positions match TRBD2. The CDR3 is made up of 15 amino acids. V dropped 6 bases and J dropped 5; count of bases not matched to a gene: 12. Looked up from germline, CDR1 is MNHNY and CDR2 is SVGAGI (reference sequence). The CDR3 reads CASSLSGGGLNEQYF. The CDR3 DNA is TGTGCCAGCAGCCTCTCAGGCGGGGGGCTCAACGAGCAGTACTTC.

This clone occurred a few times. The genes are TRBV19 and TRBJ2-7, with 10 nucleotides matching TRBD2. The V gene's germline CDR1 is LNHDA and CDR2 SQIVND (reference sequence). V shed 1 base and J 2 bases; nucleotides not matched to a gene: 2. CDR3 length: 15 amino acids. The CDR3 bases are TGTGCCAGTAGTATAGGACTAGCGGGTACCTACGAGCAGTACTTC. Translated, it gives CASSIGLAGTYEQYF.

This chain uses TRBV7-2 with TRBJ1-1, with D possibly being TRBD1 (6 bases). This CDR3 region has 16 residues. The V gene's germline CDR1 is SGHTA and CDR2 FQGNSA. V was shortened by 4 bases and J by 3 bases, with 18 bases between the two germline ends. The CDR3 DNA reads TGTGCCAGCAGCTCGGCTGGGCCAGGGGTTTACACTGAAGCTTTCTTT. It yields the protein CASSSAGPGVYTEAFF.

This clone is a singleton in its sample. This sequence joins TRBV2 and TRBJ2-5; D gene uncertain. V was cut by 8 bases and J by 5 bases, with 9 bases left in between. CDR1 is SNHLY and CDR2 is FYNNEI in the germline V gene. The CDR3 is 11 amino acids. CDR3 DNA sequence: TGTGCCAGCGGTCTCGGGGAGACCCAGTACTTC. The encoded protein is CASGLGETQYF. The whole variable domain, remainder taken from reference TRBV2 and TRBJ2-5, is EPEVTQTPSHQVTQMGQEVILRCVPISNHLYFYWYRQILGQKVEFLVSFYNNEISEKSEIFDDQFSVERPDGSNFTLKIRSTKLEDSAMYFCASGLGETQYFGPGTRLLVL.

The rearrangement links TRBV5-4 to TRBJ1-3; TRBD1 might be the D (6 bases). The germline V gene encodes CDR1 SGHNT and CDR2 YYREEE (reference sequence). V was clipped by 3 bases and J by 2 bases, with 12 bases between them. CDR3 length equals 15 residues. The CDR3 loop reads CASSSYQGTGNTIYF. DNA of the CDR3: TGTGCCAGCAGCTCCTACCAGGGGACTGGAAACACCATATATTTT.

The chain couples TRBV5-4 to TRBJ2-2, with a weak D call TRBD2 (6 bases). Per germline, CDR1 SGHNT and CDR2 YYREEE (reference sequence). Trimming removed 2 bases from V and 4 bases from J, with 12 bases in between. The CDR3 consists of 15 residues. The CDR3 sequence: CASSFRLEGTGELFF. The CDR3 bases are TGTGCCAGCAGCTTCCGACTAGAAGGCACCGGGGAGCTGTTTTTT.

This clone was seen a single time. The chain uses TRBV4-1 and TRBJ2-6, with a tentative D call TRBD1 (5 bases). Germline CDR1 is MGHRA and CDR2 is YSYEKL. V dropped 1 base and J dropped 0 bases, with 19 bases sitting between them. The CDR3 totals 20 residues. The CDR3 protein is CASSQVQAFLGASGANVLTF. The CDR3 DNA is TGCGCCAGCAGCCAAGTTCAGGCCTTTTTAGGGGCCTCTGGGGCCAACGTCCTGACTTTC.

The chain uses TRBV6-1 and TRBJ1-3; no reliable D call. The CDR3 runs to 15 residues. Germline-derived CDR1 and CDR2 are MNHNS and SASEGT. V was shortened by 3 bases and J by 0 bases, with 9 bases between the two germline ends. The CDR3 loop reads CASSDLADSGNTIYF. Written as DNA, the CDR3 is TGTGCCAGCAGTGATCTAGCGGACTCTGGAAACACCATATATTTT.

This clone was seen more than once but under ten times. The CDR3 DNA sequence: TGCGCCAGGACAGGGGGGTTTCCCTACGAGCAGTACTTC. Translating it yields CARTGGFPYEQYF. The rearrangement uses TRBV5-1 and TRBJ2-7; TRBD1 agrees at 9 bases. The germline CDR1 and CDR2 sequences are SGHRS and YFSETQ. The V segment lost 8 bases and the J segment 2 bases; nucleotides outside the gene matches: 5. The CDR3 sequence is 13 residues long. The whole variable domain, filled in from reference TRBV5-1 and TRBJ2-7, reads KAGVTQTPRYLIKTRGQQVTLSCSPISGHRSVSWYQQTPGQGLQFLFEYFSETQRNKGNFPGRFSGRQFSNSRSEMNVSTLELGDSALYLCARTGGFPYEQYFGPGTRLTVT.

The CDR3 nucleotides read TGCGCCAGCAGCTGGGGGCGCGGTGGTAATGAAAAACTGTTTTTT. Translating gives CASSWGRGGNEKLFF. The chain carries TRBV5-1 and TRBJ1-4, with D maybe TRBD1 (6 bases). CDR3 length equals 15 residues. The ends were cut back, 3 bases at V and 4 bases at J, with 13 bases in the middle. Per the germline V gene, CDR1 is SGHRS and CDR2 is YFSETQ.

The rearrangement links TRBV2 to TRBJ1-3; D is ambiguous. Trimming left V 0 bases short and J 4 bases short, with 13 bases between. The CDR3 length is 16 residues. Germline lookup yields CDR1 SNHLY and CDR2 FYNNEI. CDR3 loop: CASSEALVAYGNTIYF. In DNA, the CDR3 is TGTGCCAGCAGTGAAGCGCTTGTGGCTTACGGAAACACCATATATTTT.

In this sample, this clone turned up a few times. V gene TRBV6-6 combines with J gene TRBJ2-1; D not resolved. The V gene's germline CDR1 is MNHNY and CDR2 SVGAGI (reference sequence). The CDR3 runs 15 residues. V lost 0 bases to trimming and J lost 6 bases, with 12 bases between them. The CDR3 reads CASSYSNYERNEQFF. The CDR3 nucleotides read TGTGCCAGCAGTTACTCGAACTACGAACGCAATGAGCAGTTCTTC.

This clone was counted only a few times. The genes are TRBV28 and TRBJ1-2, with D tentatively TRBD1 (5 bases). Germline CDR1 MDHEN, CDR2 SYDVKM. V was pared by 3 bases and J by 0 bases, with 14 bases between. The CDR3 loop spans 16 amino acids. The chain's CDR3 is CASSLSGPMSNYGYTF. For the CDR3, the DNA is TGTGCCAGCAGTTTGTCAGGGCCCATGTCTAACTATGGCTACACCTTC.

This clone has just a few counts. J is TRBJ2-3 and V is TRBV7-7; 8 bases are shared with TRBD2. This CDR3 is built from 16 residues. CDR1 and CDR2 (germline): SSHAT, FNYEAQ (reference sequence). J lost 4 bases, V lost 1 base, and 7 bases had no gene match. This CDR3 is CASSLGLAGGADTQYF. The CDR3 nucleotides are TGTGCCAGCAGCTTAGGCCTAGCGGGTGGAGCAGATACGCAGTATTTT.

This clone was observed a handful of times. This rearrangement joins TRBV4-1 to TRBJ2-3; 11 bases map to TRBD1. V trimming: 4 bases; J trimming: 12 bases; junction bases outside the gene matches: 12. Germline V CDR1 and CDR2: MGHRA, YSYEKL. The CDR3 totals 15 residues. The DNA of the CDR3 is TGCGCCAGCAGCCCCGGACAGGGGGCGGCTTGGGTTCAGTATTTT. Amino acids: CASSPGQGAAWVQYF.

This clone was seen a few times. Here the CDR3 reads CASSYGLGNTEAFF. In DNA form, the CDR3 reads TGTGCCAGCAGTTACGGACTGGGGAACACTGAAGCTTTCTTT. This chain joins TRBV6-5 and TRBJ1-1; no clear D. Germline values: CDR1 MNHEY, CDR2 SVGAGI. V was pared by 2 bases and J by 1 base, with 8 bases between. This CDR3 is built from 14 residues.